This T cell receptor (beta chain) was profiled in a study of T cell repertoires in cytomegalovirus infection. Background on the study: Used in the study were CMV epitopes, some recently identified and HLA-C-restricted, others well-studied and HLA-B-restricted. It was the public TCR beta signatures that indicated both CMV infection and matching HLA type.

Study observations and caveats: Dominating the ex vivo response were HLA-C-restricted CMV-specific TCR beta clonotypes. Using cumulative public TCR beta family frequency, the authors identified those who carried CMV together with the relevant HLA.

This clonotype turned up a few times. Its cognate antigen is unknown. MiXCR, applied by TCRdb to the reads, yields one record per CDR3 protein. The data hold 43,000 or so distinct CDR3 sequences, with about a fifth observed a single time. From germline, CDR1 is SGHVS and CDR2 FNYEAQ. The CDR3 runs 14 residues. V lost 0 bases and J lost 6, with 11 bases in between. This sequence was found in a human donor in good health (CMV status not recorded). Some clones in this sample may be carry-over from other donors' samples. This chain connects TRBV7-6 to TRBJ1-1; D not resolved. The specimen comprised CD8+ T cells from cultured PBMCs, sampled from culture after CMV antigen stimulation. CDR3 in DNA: TGTGCCAGCAGCTTAGCCCAGACCGGAGCTGAAGCTTTCTTT. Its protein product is CASSLAQTGAEAFF.